The clone carrying this T cell receptor (beta chain) was seen a handful of times. Its cognate antigen is unknown. Germline V gene lookup returns CDR1 SNHLY and CDR2 FYNNEI. J gave up 5 bases and V 6 bases, and 8 bases lay outside the gene matches. The CDR3 consists of 15 residues. TCRdb's table, derived via immunoSEQ multiplex PCR, lists solely in-frame clones and lacks some. The table has around 1,100,000 clones, 60% to 80% seen once. This sample was taken from a study of shared clonotypes between healthy human individuals. General study points: Generation probability values for non-shared clonotypes were lower than those for clonotypes shared by all four donors. Naive CD4 clonotypes were shared across a handful of donors at 4.5% to 6.5%.

Sequenced: memory CD4+ T cells from PBMCs. Subset specified: CD45RA-negative fraction. The sequence was obtained from a man between 18 and 29 years old in good health. Some clones in this sample may be carry-over from other donors' samples. V gene TRBV2 combines with J gene TRBJ1-1; 11 bases align to TRBD1. The CDR3 is CASSEDRGRWTEAFF. CDR3 nucleotides: TGTGCCAGCAGCGAGGACAGGGGGCGTTGGACTGAAGCTTTCTTT.